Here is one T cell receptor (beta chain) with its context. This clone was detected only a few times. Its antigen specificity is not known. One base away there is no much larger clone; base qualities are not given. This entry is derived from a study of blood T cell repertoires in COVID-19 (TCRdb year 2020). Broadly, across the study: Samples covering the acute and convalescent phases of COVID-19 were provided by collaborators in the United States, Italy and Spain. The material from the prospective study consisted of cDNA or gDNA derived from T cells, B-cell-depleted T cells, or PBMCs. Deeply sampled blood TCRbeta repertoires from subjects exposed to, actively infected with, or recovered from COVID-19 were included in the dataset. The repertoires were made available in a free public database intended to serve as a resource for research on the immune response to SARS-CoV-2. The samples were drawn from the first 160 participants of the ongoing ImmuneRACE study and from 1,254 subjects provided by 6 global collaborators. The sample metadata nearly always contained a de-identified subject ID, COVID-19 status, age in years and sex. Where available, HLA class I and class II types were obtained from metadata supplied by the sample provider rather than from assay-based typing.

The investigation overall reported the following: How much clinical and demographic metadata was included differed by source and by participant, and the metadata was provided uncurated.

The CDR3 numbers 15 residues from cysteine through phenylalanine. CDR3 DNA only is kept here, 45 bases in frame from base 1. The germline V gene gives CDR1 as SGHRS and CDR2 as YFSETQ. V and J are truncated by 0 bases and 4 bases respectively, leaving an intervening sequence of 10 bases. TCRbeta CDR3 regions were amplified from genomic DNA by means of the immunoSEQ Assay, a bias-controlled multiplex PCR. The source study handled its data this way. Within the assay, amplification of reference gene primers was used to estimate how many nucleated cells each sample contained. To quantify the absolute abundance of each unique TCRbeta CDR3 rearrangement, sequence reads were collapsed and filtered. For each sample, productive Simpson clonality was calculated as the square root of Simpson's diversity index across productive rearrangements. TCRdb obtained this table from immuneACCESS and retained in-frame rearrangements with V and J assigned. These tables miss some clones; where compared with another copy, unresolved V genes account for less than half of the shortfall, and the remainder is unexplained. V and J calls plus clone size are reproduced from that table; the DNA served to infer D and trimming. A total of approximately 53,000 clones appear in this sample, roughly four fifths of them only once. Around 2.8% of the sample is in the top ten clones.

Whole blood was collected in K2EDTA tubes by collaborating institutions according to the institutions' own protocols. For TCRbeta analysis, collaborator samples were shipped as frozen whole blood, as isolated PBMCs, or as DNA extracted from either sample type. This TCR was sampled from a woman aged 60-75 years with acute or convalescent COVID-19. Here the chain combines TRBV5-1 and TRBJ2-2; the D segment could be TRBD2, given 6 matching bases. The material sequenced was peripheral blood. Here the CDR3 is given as CASSLERRATGELFF. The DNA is TGCGCCAGCAGCTTGGAGCGGAGGGCCACCGGGGAGCTGTTTTTT.